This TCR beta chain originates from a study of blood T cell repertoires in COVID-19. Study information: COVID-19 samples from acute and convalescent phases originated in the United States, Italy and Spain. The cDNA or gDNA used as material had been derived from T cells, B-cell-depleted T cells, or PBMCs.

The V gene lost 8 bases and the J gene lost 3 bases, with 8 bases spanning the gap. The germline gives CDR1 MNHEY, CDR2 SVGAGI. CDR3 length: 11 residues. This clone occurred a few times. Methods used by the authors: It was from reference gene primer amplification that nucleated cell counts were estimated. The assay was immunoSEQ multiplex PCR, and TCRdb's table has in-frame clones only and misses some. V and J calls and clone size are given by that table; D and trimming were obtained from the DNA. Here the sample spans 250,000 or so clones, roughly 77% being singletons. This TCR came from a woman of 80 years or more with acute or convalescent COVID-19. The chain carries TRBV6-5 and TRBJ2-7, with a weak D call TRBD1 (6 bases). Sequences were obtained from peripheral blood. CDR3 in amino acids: CASLQGYEQYF. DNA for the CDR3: TGTGCCAGCCTACAGGGCTACGAGCAGTACTTC.